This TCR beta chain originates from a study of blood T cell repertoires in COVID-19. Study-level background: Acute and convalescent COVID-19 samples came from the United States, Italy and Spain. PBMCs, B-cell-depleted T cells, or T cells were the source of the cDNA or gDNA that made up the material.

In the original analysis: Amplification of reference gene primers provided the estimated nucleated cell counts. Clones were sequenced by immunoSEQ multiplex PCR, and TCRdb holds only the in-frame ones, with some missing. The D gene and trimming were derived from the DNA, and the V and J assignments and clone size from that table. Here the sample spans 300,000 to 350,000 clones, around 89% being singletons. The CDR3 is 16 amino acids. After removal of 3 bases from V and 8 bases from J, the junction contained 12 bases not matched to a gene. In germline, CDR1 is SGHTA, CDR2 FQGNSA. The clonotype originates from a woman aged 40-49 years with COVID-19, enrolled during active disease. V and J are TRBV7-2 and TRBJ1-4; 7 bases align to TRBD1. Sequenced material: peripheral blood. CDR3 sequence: CASSLQPKGAGEKLFF. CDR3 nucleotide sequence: TGTGCCAGCAGCTTGCAGCCTAAGGGGGCTGGGGAAAAACTGTTTTTT. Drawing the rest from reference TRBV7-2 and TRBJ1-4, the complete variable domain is GAGVSQSPSNKVTEKGKDVELRCDPISGHTALYWYRQSLGQGLEFLIYFQGNSAPDKSGLPSDRFSAERTGGSVSTLTIQRTQQEDSAVYLCASSLQPKGAGEKLFFGSGTQLSVL.